A single sample is the source of the 24 T cell receptor beta chains below, sequenced in a study of blood T cell repertoires in COVID-19. The protocol was immunoSEQ multiplex PCR, while the TCRdb copy is restricted to in-frame clones and leaves out a portion. The sample has hundreds of thousands of clones, 87% seen once. The source material was peripheral blood. The receptor set was obtained from a woman aged 50 to 60 with COVID-19, enrolled during active disease.

The chain links TRBV15 to TRBJ1-5; no clear D. Germline values: CDR1 LNHNV, CDR2 YYDKDF (reference sequence). The CDR3 has 15 amino acids. V lost 0 bases to trimming and J lost 1 base, with 7 bases between them. CDR3 loop: CATSRDGQSNQPQHF. The CDR3 nucleotides are TGTGCCACCAGCAGAGATGGTCAGAGCAATCAGCCCCAGCATTTT.

The chain is built from TRBV7-9 and TRBJ2-5, with TRBD2 identical over 8 bases. Trimming at V came to 1 base and at J to 5 bases, leaving 3 bases not matched to a gene. Germline CDR1 reads SEHNR; CDR2 reads FQNEAQ (reference sequence). The CDR3 totals 14 residues. The CDR3 nucleotides read TGTGCCAGCAGCTTAGGCGTAGCGGGGGAGACCCAGTACTTC. It codes for CASSLGVAGETQYF.

This chain connects TRBV19 to TRBJ1-2; 9 bases line up with TRBD1. Germline V gene data show CDR1 as LNHDA and CDR2 as SQIVND (reference sequence). The CDR3 has 13 amino acids. J was trimmed by 8 bases and V by 6 bases; bases with no gene match: 7. The CDR3 here is CASRKQGADGYTF. CDR3 in DNA: TGTGCCAGTAGGAAACAGGGGGCTGACGGCTACACCTTC.

The rearrangement links TRBV4-2 to TRBJ2-1; 13 bases are a match to TRBD2. V trimming: 4 bases; J trimming: 9 bases; junction bases outside the gene matches: 9. CDR1 and CDR2 from the germline V gene are LGHNA and YNFKEQ. The CDR3 sequence is 16 residues long. CDR3 residues: CASSPPGTSGNGEQFF. CDR3 coding DNA: TGTGCCAGCAGCCCCCCTGGGACTAGCGGGAATGGTGAGCAGTTCTTC.

The chain uses TRBV19 and TRBJ2-4; D is possibly TRBD1 (6 bases). The CDR3 spans 15 residues. Trimming cost V 2 bases and J 3 bases, with 11 bases left between them. Germline V gene data show CDR1 as LNHDA and CDR2 as SQIVND (reference sequence). The CDR3 bases are TGTGCCAGTAGTATATTACAGGGTAACAAAAACATTCAGTACTTC. As protein: CASSILQGNKNIQYF.

The V gene is TRBV30, the J gene TRBJ2-7; 8 bases agree with TRBD1. J gave up 1 base and V 4 bases, and 3 bases lay outside the gene matches. This CDR3 has 13 residues. Looked up from germline, CDR1 is GTSNPN and CDR2 is SVGIG (reference sequence). The CDR3 nucleotides read TGTGCCTGGACGACAGGGGCGTCCTACGAGCAGTACTTC. It codes for CAWTTGASYEQYF.

The chain joins TRBV30 to TRBJ1-3; TRBD1 is a possible D gene (6 bases). The V gene's germline CDR1 is GTSNPN and CDR2 SVGIG (reference sequence). This CDR3 has 13 residues. The V end was cut by 5 bases, the J end by 5 bases, with 13 bases between. The CDR3 DNA follows: TGTGCCTGGGGCTGGCAGGGGAGAAACACCATATATTTT. Its translation: CAWGWQGRNTIYF.

The chain recombines TRBV7-2 with TRBJ1-2; the D is unclear. The germline V gene encodes CDR1 SGHTA and CDR2 FQGNSA. The CDR3 sequence is 15 residues long. Trimming shortened V by 2 bases and J by 8 bases, and 18 bases separated the two germline ends. The CDR3 DNA reads as TGTGCCAGCAGCTTACCCTCGACAATGGCTTGGGGCTACACCTTC. It encodes CASSLPSTMAWGYTF.

This clone was counted a single time. J is TRBJ2-5 and V is TRBV10-1; TRBD2 is a possible D gene (6 bases). Germline CDR1 is WNHNN and CDR2 is SYGVQD (reference sequence). CDR3 length: 14 amino acids. V shed 0 bases and J shed 5 bases, with 10 bases lying between them. CDR3 protein: CASSESTTSETQYF. CDR3 nucleotides: TGCGCCAGCAGTGAGTCAACTACTAGCGAGACCCAGTACTTC.

V is TRBV6-5 and J is TRBJ2-1; D may be TRBD2 (5 bases). The germline V gene encodes CDR1 MNHEY and CDR2 SVGAGI. V lost 5 bases and J lost 7, with 15 bases in between. The CDR3 totals 14 residues. The CDR3 sequence is CASSRGRKGNEQFF. The CDR3 DNA sequence: TGTGCCAGCAGTCGCGGGCGAAAAGGAAATGAGCAGTTCTTC.

This sequence joins TRBV30 and TRBJ1-5, with 8 bases lining up with TRBD1. Germline assignment: CDR1 GTSNPN and CDR2 SVGIG (reference sequence). This CDR3 spans 15 amino acids. Trimming cost V 0 bases and J 7 bases; bases outside gene matches: 8. The CDR3 region is CAWSVARGPLQPQHF. For the CDR3, the DNA is TGTGCCTGGAGTGTCGCCAGGGGGCCTCTACAGCCCCAGCATTTT.

The chain links TRBV4-1 to TRBJ1-4; D unresolved. Trimming stripped 0 bases from V and 4 bases from J, with 12 bases between. Germline lookup yields CDR1 MGHRA and CDR2 YSYEKL. This CDR3 comprises 16 residues. CDR3 amino acids: CASSQDFMQFNEKLFF. Written as DNA, the CDR3 is TGCGCCAGCAGCCAAGATTTTATGCAGTTTAATGAAAAACTGTTTTTT.

The V call is TRBV2, the J call TRBJ1-6, with a tentative D call TRBD1 (5 bases). Deletions cut 4 bases from V and 7 bases from J, with 8 bases between. The germline V gene has CDR1 SNHLY and CDR2 FYNNEI. The CDR3 is 13 amino acids. The CDR3 DNA reads as TGTGCCAGCAGTGTAAGACAGAATTCACCCCTCCACTTT. This sequence encodes CASSVRQNSPLHF.

The V call is TRBV12-5, the J call TRBJ2-5; tentative D call: TRBD2 (8 bases). CDR1 LGHNT and CDR2 FRNRAP come from the germline V gene. V was pared by 6 bases and J by 4 bases, with 21 bases between. This CDR3 is built from 16 residues. In DNA, the CDR3 is TGTGCTAGTGGGGCCGGGAGGGGGCCGGTCGGAGAGACCCAGTACTTC. This codes for CASGAGRGPVGETQYF.

The chain has TRBV19 and TRBJ2-7; 12 bases match TRBD1. The trim removed 4 bases at V and 6 bases at J, leaving 10 bases unmatched. Looked up from germline, CDR1 is LNHDA and CDR2 is SQIVND (reference sequence). This CDR3 contains 16 residues. CDR3 sequence reads: CASSTFGTGGASEQYF. The DNA of the CDR3 is TGTGCCAGTAGTACCTTTGGGACAGGGGGCGCGTCCGAGCAGTACTTC.

This sequence joins TRBV7-2 and TRBJ2-1; D not certain. Germline-derived CDR1 and CDR2 are SGHTA and FQGNSA. This CDR3 is 13 amino acids long. V was shortened by 0 bases and J by 10 bases, with 10 bases between the two germline ends. CDR3 DNA sequence: TGTGCCAGCAGCTTAGCGCACAGCCGGGAGCAGTTCTTC. This encodes CASSLAHSREQFF.

The chain combines TRBV4-1 with TRBJ2-7; 9 nucleotides match TRBD1. Per the germline V gene, CDR1 is MGHRA and CDR2 is YSYEKL. The CDR3 has 14 amino acids. With V trimmed by 4 bases and J by 5 bases, 6 bases remained unmatched. Written as DNA, the CDR3 is TGCGCCAGCAGCCTCGGGACAGGGTCCGACGAGCAGTACTTC. As protein: CASSLGTGSDEQYF.

The chain combines TRBV19 with TRBJ2-7; 10 bases are a match to TRBD1. This CDR3 is 16 amino acids long. Germline V lookup: CDR1 LNHDA, CDR2 SQIVND (reference sequence). V lost 3 bases and J lost 4; bases outside the gene matches: 9. In DNA form, the CDR3 reads TGTGCCAGTAGTATGAGGGGAGACAGGGGGCTATACGAGCAGTACTTC. As protein: CASSMRGDRGLYEQYF.

J is TRBJ2-5 and V is TRBV5-1; 9 bases are a match to TRBD2. The CDR3 length is 17 residues. Germline assignment: CDR1 SGHRS and CDR2 YFSETQ. The ends lost 0 bases at V and 2 bases at J; junction bases unmatched: 8. DNA of the CDR3: TGCGCCAGCAGCTTGGATCGGGCGGGAGGGCCGCAAGAGACCCAGTACTTC. Protein product: CASSLDRAGGPQETQYF.

V gene TRBV19 combines with J gene TRBJ2-7; 9 nucleotides match TRBD1. Germline CDR1 and CDR2: LNHDA and SQIVND (reference sequence). V gave up 6 bases and J gave up 1 base; unmatched junction bases: 7. This CDR3 region has 15 residues. The CDR3 sequence is CASRPHDRGSYEQYF. The CDR3 DNA sequence: TGTGCCAGTAGACCACACGACAGGGGGTCCTACGAGCAGTACTTC. Filled out from reference TRBV19 and TRBJ2-7, the complete variable domain reads DGGITQSPKYLFRKEGQNVTLSCEQNLNHDAMYWYRQDPGQGLRLIYYSQIVNDFQKGDIAEGYSVSREKKESFPLTVTSAQKNPTAFYLCASRPHDRGSYEQYFGPGTRLTVT.

The V and J genes are TRBV6-1 and TRBJ1-5, with 7 positions matching TRBD1. The CDR3 is 16 amino acids. Germline CDR1 MNHNS, CDR2 SASEGT. Unmatched junction bases numbered 5, after V lost 3 bases and J lost 0 bases. The CDR3 loop reads CASSEGQSYSNQPQHF. The CDR3 DNA reads as TGTGCCAGCAGTGAGGGACAGAGTTATAGCAATCAGCCCCAGCATTTT.

This chain connects TRBV29-1 to TRBJ1-3; TRBD1 aligns across 7 bases. Trimming at V came to 3 bases and at J to 4 bases, leaving 3 bases not matched to a gene. The length of the CDR3 is 13 residues. CDR1 is SQVTM, CDR2 ANQGSEA, per germline. The CDR3 here is CSVEGQTGNTIYF. The CDR3 DNA sequence: TGCAGCGTTGAGGGACAGACGGGAAACACCATATATTTT.

The chain joins TRBV6-5 to TRBJ2-1, with no clear D. In germline, CDR1 is MNHEY, CDR2 SVGAGI. V was clipped by 5 bases and J by 7 bases, with 15 bases between them. The CDR3 has 14 amino acids. CDR3 DNA sequence: TGTGCCAGCAGTACGCCTACCCTTTTAAATGAGCAGTTCTTC. Residues: CASSTPTLLNEQFF.

This clone came up a few times. The V call is TRBV6-4, the J call TRBJ2-3; D gene ambiguous. This CDR3 has 14 residues. Trimming pared 2 bases from V and 3 bases from J, leaving 9 bases between. Germline assignment: CDR1 MRHNA and CDR2 SNTAGT. The CDR3 DNA reads TGTGCCAGCAGTGACGGCGGTGAGACAGATACGCAGTATTTT. Residues: CASSDGGETDTQYF.